This T cell receptor beta chain was identified during a study of sequential checkpoint blockade in melanoma. Across the whole study: Arm A got nivolumab then ipilimumab; arm B the reverse, 1:1. Both treatment sequences were followed by maintenance nivolumab.

Trimming stripped 7 bases from V and 1 base from J, with 4 bases between. Germline-derived CDR1 and CDR2 are SNHLY and FYNNEI. The CDR3 has 11 residues. Treatment denoted: randomized to nivolumab then ipilimumab (arm A) or the reverse (arm B). Patients had received no earlier DNA-damaging chemotherapy. PBMC sorting kept live CD3+CD8+ cells without CD19 or CD56. TCRdb keeps only in-frame clones here, not all; method: immunoSEQ multiplex PCR. The sample contains about 20,000 clones, 70% to 80% of which appear only once. Here the sequenced sample was CD8+ T cells sorted from blood (inferred from file names), taken from a patient given nivolumab and ipilimumab in sequence. The receptor comes from a human donor with melanoma. The chain uses TRBV2 and TRBJ1-1; D remains ambiguous. CDR3 in DNA: TGTGCCAGCACCTCGAACACTGAAGCTTTCTTT. Translation: CASTSNTEAFF.